What follows are 25 T cell receptor beta chains derived from one specimen sequenced in a study of sequential checkpoint blockade in melanoma. The table came from immunoSEQ multiplex PCR; TCRdb's copy has only in-frame clones and leaves some out. Among approximately 21,000 clones listed, approximately 82% were seen once. Treatment given: randomized to nivolumab then ipilimumab (arm A) or the reverse (arm B). Sequenced here: CD8+ T cells sorted from blood (inferred from file names), sampled from a patient given nivolumab and ipilimumab in sequence. The receptors shown here come from a human donor with melanoma.

The gene calls are TRBV28 and TRBJ2-1; D is unresolved. Per germline, CDR1 MDHEN and CDR2 SYDVKM. Trimming shortened V by 7 bases and J by 5 bases, and 15 bases separated the two germline ends. CDR3 size: 14 residues. CDR3 loop: CASISAGDDNEQFF. CDR3 in DNA: TGTGCCAGCATATCGGCTGGAGATGACAATGAGCAGTTCTTC.

The chain recombines TRBV30 with TRBJ1-4; 8 bases agree with TRBD1. Germline CDR1 is GTSNPN and CDR2 is SVGIG (reference sequence). CDR3 length: 12 residues. With 5 bases clipped from V and 4 bases from J, the junction kept 0 bases outside the gene matches. The CDR3: CAWDRGNEKLFF. The CDR3 nucleotides are TGTGCCTGGGACAGGGGTAATGAAAAACTGTTTTTT.

The genes are TRBV2 and TRBJ2-6, with 8 positions matching TRBD1. The germline V gene encodes CDR1 SNHLY and CDR2 FYNNEI. This CDR3 spans 17 amino acids. Trimming cost V 5 bases and J 0 bases; bases outside gene matches: 6. CDR3 sequence: CASSHDRGSSGANVLTF. As DNA, the CDR3 is TGTGCCAGCAGTCATGACAGGGGAAGCTCTGGGGCCAACGTCCTGACTTTC. The full variable domain, completed using reference TRBV2 and TRBJ2-6, is EPEVTQTPSHQVTQMGQEVILRCVPISNHLYFYWYRQILGQKVEFLVSFYNNEISEKSEIFDDQFSVERPDGSNFTLKIRSTKLEDSAMYFCASSHDRGSSGANVLTFGAGSRLTVL.

The chain has TRBV6-1 and TRBJ2-5; TRBD2 might be the D (6 bases). The J call is doubtful: the DNA matches TRBJ2-7 better. Germline CDR1 and CDR2: MNHNS and SASEGT. The CDR3 sequence is 15 residues long. DNA for the CDR3: TGTGCCAGCAGGGGGGGTAGAGGAGATTTCTACGAGCAGTACTTC. Its protein product is CASRGGRGDFYEQYF.

This sequence joins TRBV5-4 and TRBJ1-1; D perhaps matches TRBD1 (5 bases). Germline CDR1 SGHNT, CDR2 YYREEE (reference sequence). Trimming pared 2 bases from V and 4 bases from J, leaving 12 bases between. CDR3 length: 14 amino acids. CDR3 sequence (DNA): TGTGCCAGCAGCTTCTTACCGGGGGGCACTGAAGCTTTCTTT. Translation: CASSFLPGGTEAFF.

This rearrangement joins TRBV27 to TRBJ2-7, with a possible D match to TRBD2 (6 bases). V lost 2 bases and J lost 3, with 14 bases in between. Germline V CDR1 and CDR2: MNHEY, SMNVEV (reference sequence). This CDR3 contains 15 residues. CDR3 sequence (DNA): TGTGCCAGCAGTTTAGGGCCGGCCGGGAGCTACGAGCAGTACTTC. Its protein product is CASSLGPAGSYEQYF.

This clone was counted a few times. V and J are TRBV5-4 and TRBJ2-3, with D maybe TRBD2 (6 bases). V lost 4 bases and J 4 bases, leaving 13 bases between the germline ends. CDR3 length: 14 residues. Germline V gene lookup returns CDR1 SGHNT and CDR2 YYREEE (reference sequence). The CDR3 loop reads CASSPDLAADTQYF. CDR3 sequence (DNA): TGTGCCAGCAGCCCAGACTTAGCGGCAGATACGCAGTATTTT.

This clone was detected only once. V is TRBV28 and J is TRBJ2-7, with D possibly matching TRBD2 (6 bases). The V gene's germline CDR1 is MDHEN and CDR2 SYDVKM. The V end was cut by 8 bases, the J end by 2 bases, with 13 bases between. The CDR3 has 13 residues. For the CDR3, the DNA is TGTGCCAGCGCCGGGAGCAACCCCTACGAGCAGTACTTC. Amino acids: CASAGSNPYEQYF.

Here the CDR3 reads CASSYSTGSNYGYTF. The CDR3 nucleotides read TGTGCCAGCAGTTACTCGACAGGTTCTAACTATGGCTACACCTTC. The rearrangement joins TRBV6-5 to TRBJ1-2; D might be TRBD1 (6 bases). Trimming shortened V by 0 bases and J by 0 bases, and 8 bases separated the two germline ends. From germline, CDR1 is MNHEY and CDR2 SVGAGI. The CDR3 sequence is 15 residues long.

CDR3 nucleotides: TGTGCCAGCAGCTTAGATGGGACAGGGATCACTGAAGCTTTCTTT. It is translated as CASSLDGTGITEAFF. The chain carries TRBV7-2 and TRBJ1-1; 9 bases line up with TRBD1. Trimming removed 1 base from V and 4 bases from J; junction bases left unmatched: 4. From germline, CDR1 is SGHTA and CDR2 FQGNSA. The CDR3 contains 15 residues.

For the CDR3, the DNA is TGTGCCAGCAGTTACTCGGGCGGGGCTTGGAACTATGGCTACACCTTC. Amino acid sequence: CASSYSGGAWNYGYTF. The gene calls are TRBV6-5 and TRBJ1-2, with a tentative D call TRBD1 (5 bases). This CDR3 has 16 residues. V lost 0 bases to trimming and J lost 2 bases, with 13 bases between them. In germline, CDR1 is MNHEY, CDR2 SVGAGI.

The chain combines TRBV7-9 with TRBJ2-5; 7 bases fit TRBD2. The germline V gene has CDR1 SEHNR and CDR2 FQNEAQ (reference sequence). The CDR3 is 14 residues long. Trimming cost V 4 bases and J 5 bases; bases outside gene matches: 7. DNA for the CDR3: TGTGCCAGCAGCTGGGGGGGTAGCATGGAGACCCAGTACTTC. The encoded protein is CASSWGGSMETQYF.

V is TRBV4-1 and J is TRBJ2-3; the match to TRBD2 covers 8 bases. Germline values: CDR1 MGHRA, CDR2 YSYEKL. V gave up 0 bases and J gave up 2 bases; unmatched junction bases: 4. This CDR3 has 16 residues. Here the CDR3 reads CASSQEYGRATDTQYF. CDR3 in DNA: TGCGCCAGCAGCCAAGAGTACGGGAGGGCCACAGATACGCAGTATTTT.

The chain joins TRBV5-5 to TRBJ2-1; TRBD2 aligns across 13 bases. Germline V gene lookup returns CDR1 SGHKS and CDR2 YYEKEE (reference sequence). Germline trimming cut 1 base from V and 6 bases from J; bases unmatched to any gene: 1. The length of the CDR3 is 15 residues. CDR3 region: CASSLTSGRANEQFF. CDR3 nucleotides: TGTGCCAGCAGCTTGACTAGCGGGAGGGCCAATGAGCAGTTCTTC.

This clone was counted a single time. Compared with germline, one end of the junction differs, possibly owing to a read error. The chain carries TRBV11-3 and TRBJ1-3, with 8 bases fitting TRBD1. The CDR3 length is 16 residues. CDR1 and CDR2 (germline): SGHNT, YENEEA. Written as DNA, the CDR3 is TGTGCCACCAGCCCAATTCAGGGGGCCTCTGGAAACACCATATATTTT. Its protein product is CATSPIQGASGNTIYF.

The chain has TRBV7-2 and TRBJ2-7; D unresolved. Trimming took 2 bases from V and 4 from J, leaving 6 bases between them. The germline gives CDR1 SGHTA, CDR2 FQGNSA. The CDR3 totals 12 residues. CDR3 sequence reads: CASSLSRYEQYF. The CDR3 nucleotides read TGTGCCAGCAGCTTAAGCAGGTACGAGCAGTACTTC.

V usage is TRBV2 and J usage is TRBJ1-1, with TRBD1 identical over 7 bases. After removal of 4 bases from V and 7 bases from J, the junction contained 9 bases not matched to a gene. The germline gives CDR1 SNHLY, CDR2 FYNNEI. The CDR3 consists of 14 residues. The CDR3 sequence: CASSGRLTGNEAFF. CDR3 nucleotide sequence: TGTGCCAGCAGTGGACGGTTGACAGGGAATGAAGCTTTCTTT.

The rearrangement uses TRBV28 and TRBJ2-7, with 7 bases lining up with TRBD1. CDR3 length equals 15 residues. The junction had 8 bases not matched to a gene; V was cut back by 6 bases and J by 0 bases. The germline CDR1 and CDR2 sequences are MDHEN and SYDVKM. As DNA, the CDR3 is TGTGCCAGCAGCGTCCCAGGGGGAAGCTCCTACGAGCAGTACTTC. Amino acids: CASSVPGGSSYEQYF.

The V gene is TRBV7-9, the J gene TRBJ2-3; 9 positions match TRBD2. The CDR3 spans 15 residues. Per the germline V gene, CDR1 is SEHNR and CDR2 is FQNEAQ (reference sequence). Trimming took 8 bases from V and 4 from J; bases not matched to a gene: 10. CDR3 DNA sequence: TGTGCCAGCGGACCGGGACAGCGGGAGGCAGATACGCAGTATTTT. It specifies CASGPGQREADTQYF.

The chain employs TRBV6-5 and TRBJ2-1; no definite D call. The germline gives CDR1 MNHEY, CDR2 SVGAGI. The CDR3 contains 15 residues. Between the trimmed V and J ends, which lost 6 bases and 0 bases, there was a span of 12 bases. The CDR3 spells CASSPSYSSYNEQFF. The CDR3, as DNA: TGTGCCAGCAGCCCTTCCTATAGCTCCTACAATGAGCAGTTCTTC.

This clone was seen only once. The chain carries TRBV5-1 and TRBJ2-1, with 7 bases identical to TRBD2. Trimming took 6 bases from V and 5 from J; bases not matched to a gene: 8. Germline lookup yields CDR1 SGHRS and CDR2 YFSETQ. The CDR3 has 14 residues. The CDR3 DNA reads as TGCGCCAGCACTCGCCTAGCGGCCAACAATGAGCAGTTCTTC. Translation: CASTRLAANNEQFF.

For the CDR3, the DNA is TGTGCCAGCAGCTTAGACCTTCAAGAGACCCAGTACTTC. The encoded protein is CASSLDLQETQYF. This chain uses TRBV11-3 with TRBJ2-5; unclear D gene. Germline V gives CDR1 SGHNT, CDR2 YENEEA. CDR3 length equals 13 residues. V was clipped by 0 bases and J by 2 bases, with 4 bases between them.

The V call is TRBV6-1, the J call TRBJ2-7, with TRBD1 matching 8 bases. Trimming at V came to 3 bases and at J to 4 bases, leaving 2 bases not matched to a gene. Germline assignment: CDR1 MNHNS and CDR2 SASEGT. The CDR3 consists of 13 residues. The CDR3 region is CASSENRGYEQYF. The CDR3 nucleotides are TGTGCCAGCAGTGAGAACAGGGGGTACGAGCAGTACTTC.

The DNA for the CDR3 is TGTGCCAGCAGCCAGGGGGACAGATCCTACAATGAGCAGTTCTTC. It specifies CASSQGDRSYNEQFF. The V gene is TRBV7-9, the J gene TRBJ2-1; 7 nucleotides align to TRBD1. V was pared by 5 bases and J by 1 base, with 5 bases of the junction left unmatched. CDR1 is SEHNR, CDR2 FQNEAQ, per germline (reference sequence). This CDR3 is built from 15 residues.

For this clone: This sample also contains other DNA sequences that code for the same CDR3. This chain connects TRBV7-8 to TRBJ2-7, with 10 positions matching TRBD1. The V segment lost 4 bases and the J segment 3 bases; nucleotides outside the gene matches: 9. The CDR3 consists of 16 residues. Germline loops: CDR1 SGHVS, CDR2 FQNEAQ. The CDR3: CASSSSGTGAFYEQYF. CDR3 DNA sequence: TGTGCCAGCAGCTCGTCCGGGACAGGGGCCTTCTACGAGCAGTACTTC.